Reported below is one TCR beta chain. These data belong to a study of T cell changes during pregnancy in multiple sclerosis. Germline V gene data show CDR1 as SGHNT and CDR2 as YYREEE (reference sequence). The CDR3 is 15 amino acids. Losses at the gene ends were 0 bases for V and 7 bases for J; bases not matched to a gene: 7. Only in-frame clones appear in the TCRdb table, and some are missing; sequencing was by immunoSEQ multiplex PCR. The data show 45,000 to 55,000 clones, approximately 92% seen once. The chain employs TRBV5-4 and TRBJ2-3, with 8 bases fitting TRBD2. Sequencing used CD4+ T cells from peripheral blood mononuclear cells, obtained in the second trimester of pregnancy. This receptor was taken from a female donor in good health, enrolled as a control in a pregnancy study. CDR3 in amino acids: CASSLAGGPVNTQYF. The CDR3 nucleotides read TGTGCCAGCAGCTTGGCGGGGGGGCCTGTCAATACGCAGTATTTT. Variable domain in full (rest from reference TRBV5-4 and TRBJ2-3): ETGVTQSPTHLIKTRGQQVTLRCSSQSGHNTVSWYQQALGQGPQFIFQYYREEENGRGNFPPRFSGLQFPNYSSELNVNALELDDSALYLCASSLAGGPVNTQYFGPGTRLTVL.